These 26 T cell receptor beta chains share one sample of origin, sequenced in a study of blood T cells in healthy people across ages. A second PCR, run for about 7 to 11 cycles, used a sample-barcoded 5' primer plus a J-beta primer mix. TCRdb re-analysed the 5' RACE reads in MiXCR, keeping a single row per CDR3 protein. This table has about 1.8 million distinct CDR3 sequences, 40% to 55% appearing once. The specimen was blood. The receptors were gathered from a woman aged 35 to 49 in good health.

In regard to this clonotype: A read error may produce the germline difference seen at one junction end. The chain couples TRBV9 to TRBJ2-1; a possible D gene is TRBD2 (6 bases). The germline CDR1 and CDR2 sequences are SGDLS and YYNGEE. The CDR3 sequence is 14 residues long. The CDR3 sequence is CASSSPGTPNERFF. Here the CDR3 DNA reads TGTGCCAGCAGCTCCCCCGGGACTCCGAATGAGCGGTTCTTC.

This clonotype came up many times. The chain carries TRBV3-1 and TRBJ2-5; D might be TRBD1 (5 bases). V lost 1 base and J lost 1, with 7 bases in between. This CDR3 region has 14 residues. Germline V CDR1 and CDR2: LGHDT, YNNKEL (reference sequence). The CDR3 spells CASSQGGSQETQYF. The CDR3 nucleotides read TGTGCCAGCAGCCAAGGGGGCAGCCAAGAGACCCAGTACTTC.

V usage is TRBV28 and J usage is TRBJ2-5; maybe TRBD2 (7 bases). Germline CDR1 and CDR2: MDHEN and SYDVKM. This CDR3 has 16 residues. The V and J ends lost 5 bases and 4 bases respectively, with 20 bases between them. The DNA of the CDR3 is TGTGCCAGCAGTCCACGGACGGGGGGCGAAAGAGAGACCCAGTACTTC. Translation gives CASSPRTGGERETQYF.

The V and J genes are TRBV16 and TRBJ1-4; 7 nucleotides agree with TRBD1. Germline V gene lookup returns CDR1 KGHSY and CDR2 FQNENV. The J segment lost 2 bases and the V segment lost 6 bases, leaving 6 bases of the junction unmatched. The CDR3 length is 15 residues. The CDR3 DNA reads TGTGCCAGCAGTTACCAGGGACAGACTAATGAAAAACTGTTTTTT. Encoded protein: CASSYQGQTNEKLFF. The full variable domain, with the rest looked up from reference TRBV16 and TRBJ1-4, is GEEVAQTPKHLVRGEGQKAKLYCAPIKGHSYVFWYQQVLKNEFKFLISFQNENVFDETGMPKERFSAKCLPNSPCSLEIQATKLEDSAVYFCASSYQGQTNEKLFFGSGTQLSVL.

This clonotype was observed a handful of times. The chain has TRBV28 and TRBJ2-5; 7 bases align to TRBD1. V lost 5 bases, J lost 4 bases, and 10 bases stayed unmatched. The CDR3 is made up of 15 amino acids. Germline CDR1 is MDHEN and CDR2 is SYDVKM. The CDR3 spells CASSPHRGYRETQYF. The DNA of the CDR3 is TGTGCCAGCAGTCCTCACAGGGGTTACAGAGAGACCCAGTACTTC.

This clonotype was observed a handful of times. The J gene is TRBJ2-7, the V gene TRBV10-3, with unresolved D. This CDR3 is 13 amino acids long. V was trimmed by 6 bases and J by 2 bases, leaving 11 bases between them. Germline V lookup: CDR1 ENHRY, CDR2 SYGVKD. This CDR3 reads CAIREQEPYEQYF. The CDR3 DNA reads TGTGCCATCAGGGAGCAGGAACCCTACGAGCAGTACTTC.

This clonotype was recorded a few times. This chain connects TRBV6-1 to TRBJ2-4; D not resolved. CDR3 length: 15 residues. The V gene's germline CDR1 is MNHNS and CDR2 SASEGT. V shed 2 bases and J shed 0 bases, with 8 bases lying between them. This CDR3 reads CASSERNLAKNIQYF. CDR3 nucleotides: TGTGCCAGCAGTGAACGAAACCTAGCCAAAAACATTCAGTACTTC.

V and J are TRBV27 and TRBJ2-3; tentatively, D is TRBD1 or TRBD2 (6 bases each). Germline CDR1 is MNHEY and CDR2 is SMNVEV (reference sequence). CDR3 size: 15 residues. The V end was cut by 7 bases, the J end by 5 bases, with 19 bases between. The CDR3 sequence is CASIPRGGRGDTQYF. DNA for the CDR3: TGTGCCAGCATACCGAGAGGGGGGCGGGGAGATACGCAGTATTTT.

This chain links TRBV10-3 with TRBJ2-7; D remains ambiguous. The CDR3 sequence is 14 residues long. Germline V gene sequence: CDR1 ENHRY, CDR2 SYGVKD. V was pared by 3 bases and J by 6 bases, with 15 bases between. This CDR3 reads CAISESVVVSEQYF. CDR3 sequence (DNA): TGTGCCATCAGTGAAAGTGTGGTGGTCTCCGAGCAGTACTTC.

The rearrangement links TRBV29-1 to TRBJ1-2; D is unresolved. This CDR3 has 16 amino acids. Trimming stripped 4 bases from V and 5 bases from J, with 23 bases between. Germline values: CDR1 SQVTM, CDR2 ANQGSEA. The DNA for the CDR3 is TGCAGCGTTGTAGCCCAAATGGGCCGCCCGGGGTATGGCTACACCTTC. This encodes CSVVAQMGRPGYGYTF.

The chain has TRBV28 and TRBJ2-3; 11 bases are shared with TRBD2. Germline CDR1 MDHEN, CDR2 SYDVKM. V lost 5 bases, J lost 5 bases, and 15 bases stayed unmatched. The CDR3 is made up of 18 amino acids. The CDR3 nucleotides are TGTGCCAGCAGTCGAGTAGCGGGGGGGTACGACGTCGGAGATACGCAGTATTTT. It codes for CASSRVAGGYDVGDTQYF.

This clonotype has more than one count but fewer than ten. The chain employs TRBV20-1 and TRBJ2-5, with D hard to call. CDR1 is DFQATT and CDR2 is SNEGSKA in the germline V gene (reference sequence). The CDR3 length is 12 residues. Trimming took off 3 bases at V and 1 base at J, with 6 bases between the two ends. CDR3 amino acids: CSASYAQETQYF. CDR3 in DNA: TGCAGTGCTAGCTACGCCCAAGAGACCCAGTACTTC.

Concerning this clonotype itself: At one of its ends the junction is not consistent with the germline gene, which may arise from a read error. CDR3 nucleotides: TGCAGTGCCCCTCTAGGGAGCAGCGGGGGGCTCCCCTATAATGAGCAGTTCTTC. Translating it yields CSAPLGSSGGLPYNEQFF. This chain connects TRBV20-1 to TRBJ2-1; TRBD2 aligns across 9 bases. Germline V gives CDR1 DFQATT, CDR2 SNEGSKA (reference sequence). This CDR3 has 18 amino acids.

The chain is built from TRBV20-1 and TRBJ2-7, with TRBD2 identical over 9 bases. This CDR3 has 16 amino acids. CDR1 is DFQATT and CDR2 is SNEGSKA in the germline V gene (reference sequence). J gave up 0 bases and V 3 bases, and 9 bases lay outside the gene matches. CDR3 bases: TGCAGTGCTAGGGATCGACTAGCGGTGGTCTCCTACGAGCAGTACTTC. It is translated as CSARDRLAVVSYEQYF.

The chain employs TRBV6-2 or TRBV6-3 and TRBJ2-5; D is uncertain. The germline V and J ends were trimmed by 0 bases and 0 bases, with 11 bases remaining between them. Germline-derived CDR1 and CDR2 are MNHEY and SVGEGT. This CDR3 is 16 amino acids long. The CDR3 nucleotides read TGTGCCAGCAGTTACTCGACCCTCCGGTACCAAGAGACCCAGTACTTC. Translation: CASSYSTLRYQETQYF.

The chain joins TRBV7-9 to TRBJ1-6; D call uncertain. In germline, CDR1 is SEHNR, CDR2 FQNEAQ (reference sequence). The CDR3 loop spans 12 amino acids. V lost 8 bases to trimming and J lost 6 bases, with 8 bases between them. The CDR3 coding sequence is TGTGCCAGCGGGGAGGGTAATTCACCCCTCCACTTT. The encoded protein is CASGEGNSPLHF.

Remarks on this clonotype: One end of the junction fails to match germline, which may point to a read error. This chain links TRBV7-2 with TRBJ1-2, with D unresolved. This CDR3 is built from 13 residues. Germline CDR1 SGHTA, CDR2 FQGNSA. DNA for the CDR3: TGTGTCAGCAGCCCTGGCGGAGTCTATGGCTACACCTTC. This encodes CVSSPGGVYGYTF. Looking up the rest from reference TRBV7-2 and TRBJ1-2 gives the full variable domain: GAGVSQSPSNKVTEKGKDVELRCDPISGHTALYWYRQSLGQGLEFLIYFQGNSAPDKSGLPSDRFSAERTGGSVSTLTIQRTQQEDSAVYLCVSSPGGVYGYTFGSGTRLTVV.

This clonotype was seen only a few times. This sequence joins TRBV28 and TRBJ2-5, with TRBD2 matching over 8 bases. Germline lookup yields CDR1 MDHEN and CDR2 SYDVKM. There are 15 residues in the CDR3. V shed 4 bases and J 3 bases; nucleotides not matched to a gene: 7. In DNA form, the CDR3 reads TGTGCCAGCAGTTACCCGGGGGGGCCCGAAGAGACCCAGTACTTC. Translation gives CASSYPGGPEETQYF.

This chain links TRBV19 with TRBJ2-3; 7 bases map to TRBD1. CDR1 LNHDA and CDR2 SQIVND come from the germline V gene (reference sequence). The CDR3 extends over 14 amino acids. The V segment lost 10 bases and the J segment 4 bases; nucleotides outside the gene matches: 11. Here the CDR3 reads CATSTGMGPDTQYF. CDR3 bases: TGTGCCACTTCGACAGGGATGGGCCCAGATACGCAGTATTTT. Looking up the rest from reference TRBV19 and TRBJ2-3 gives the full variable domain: DGGITQSPKYLFRKEGQNVTLSCEQNLNHDAMYWYRQDPGQGLRLIYYSQIVNDFQKGDIAEGYSVSREKKESFPLTVTSAQKNPTAFYLCATSTGMGPDTQYFGPGTRLTVL.

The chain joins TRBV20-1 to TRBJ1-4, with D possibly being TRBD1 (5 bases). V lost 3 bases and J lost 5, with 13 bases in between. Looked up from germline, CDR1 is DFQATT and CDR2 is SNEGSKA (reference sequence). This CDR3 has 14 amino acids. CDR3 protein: CSASQGKRNEKLFF. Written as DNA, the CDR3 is TGCAGTGCTAGTCAGGGCAAGAGGAATGAAAAACTGTTTTTT.

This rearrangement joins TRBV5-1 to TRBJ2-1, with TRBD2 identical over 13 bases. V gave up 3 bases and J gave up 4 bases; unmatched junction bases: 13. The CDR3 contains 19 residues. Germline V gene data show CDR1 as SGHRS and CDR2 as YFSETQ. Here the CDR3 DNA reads TGCGCCAGCAGCTCGGGACTCCGGACTAGCGGGGGTGGGTACAATGAGCAGTTCTTC. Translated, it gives CASSSGLRTSGGGYNEQFF.

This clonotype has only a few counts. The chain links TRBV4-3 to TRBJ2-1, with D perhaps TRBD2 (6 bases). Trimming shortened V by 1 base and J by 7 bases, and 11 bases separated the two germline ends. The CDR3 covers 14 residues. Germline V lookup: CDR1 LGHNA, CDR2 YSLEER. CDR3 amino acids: CASSQARAGNEQFF. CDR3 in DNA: TGCGCCAGCAGCCAAGCCCGAGCGGGTAATGAGCAGTTCTTC.

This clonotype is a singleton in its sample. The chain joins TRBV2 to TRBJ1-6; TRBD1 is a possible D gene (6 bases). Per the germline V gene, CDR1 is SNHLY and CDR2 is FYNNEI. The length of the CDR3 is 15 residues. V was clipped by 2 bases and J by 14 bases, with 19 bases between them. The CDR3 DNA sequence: TGTGCCAGCAGTGAACGGGGCAGGGGATCTGTCGCCCTCCACTTT. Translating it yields CASSERGRGSVALHF.

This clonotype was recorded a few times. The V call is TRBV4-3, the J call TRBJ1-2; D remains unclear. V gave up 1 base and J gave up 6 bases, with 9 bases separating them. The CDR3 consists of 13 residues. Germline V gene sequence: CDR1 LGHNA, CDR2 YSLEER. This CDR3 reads CASSQGQENGYTF. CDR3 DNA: TGCGCCAGCAGCCAAGGTCAGGAGAATGGCTACACCTTC.

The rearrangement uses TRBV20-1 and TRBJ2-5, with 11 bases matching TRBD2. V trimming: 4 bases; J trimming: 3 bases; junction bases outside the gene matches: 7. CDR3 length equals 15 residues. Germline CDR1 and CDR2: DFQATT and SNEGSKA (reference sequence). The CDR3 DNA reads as TGCAGTGCTACGCGACTAGCGGGGTATGAAGAGACCCAGTACTTC. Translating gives CSATRLAGYEETQYF.

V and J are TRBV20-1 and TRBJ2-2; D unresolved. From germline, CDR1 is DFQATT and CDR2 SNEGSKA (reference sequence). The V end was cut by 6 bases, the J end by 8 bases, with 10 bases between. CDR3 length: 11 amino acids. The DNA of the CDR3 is TGCAGTGCGTCAAAGTGGGGGGAGCTGTTTTTT. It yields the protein CSASKWGELFF.